The entry that follows covers one TCR beta chain sequence. The CDR3 runs to 18 residues. The V segment lost 3 bases and the J segment 5 bases; nucleotides outside the gene matches: 17. Germline V gene lookup returns CDR1 LNHNV and CDR2 YYDKDF (reference sequence). In the authors' methods: Scientists estimated how many nucleated cells there were by amplifying reference gene primers. The method was immunoSEQ multiplex PCR; TCRdb's version includes in-frame clones alone and lacks a portion of them. V, J and clone size are taken as reported in that table, and D and trimming were inferred from the DNA itself. The sample carries about 160,000 clones, roughly 84% recorded once. Participants, about 18 to 89 years old, spanned some 23 US areas. Donors in Cohort 3 who had recovered were those with two negative PCRs, healthcare professional clearance, or resolution of their symptoms. This specimen belongs to a study of blood T cell repertoires in COVID-19.

This chain joins TRBV15 and TRBJ2-7; TRBD2 aligns across 9 bases. The TCR was taken from a man aged 60 to 69 who had recovered from COVID-19. The sample comprised PBMCs or T cells enriched from blood (not recorded which). The chain's CDR3 is CATSRENSGTSWSNEQYF. CDR3 in DNA: TGTGCCACCAGCAGGGAGAATTCCGGGACTAGCTGGTCGAACGAGCAGTACTTC.